The 22 T cell receptor beta chains below were found in one sample sequenced in a study of early T cells in non-severe SARS-CoV-2 infection. Using its own MiXCR run on the 5' RACE reads, TCRdb lists one record per CDR3 protein. Of nearly 90,000 distinct CDR3 sequences listed, around 15% are singletons. Sequences were obtained from whole blood. Every receptor here comes from an adult who was a healthcare worker with PCR-confirmed SARS-CoV-2 infection or an uninfected control (not recorded which).

This clonotype was detected only a few times. This chain uses TRBV13 with TRBJ2-7; D call uncertain. Germline V lookup: CDR1 PRHDT, CDR2 FYEKMQ (reference sequence). The CDR3 is 11 amino acids. The V and J ends lost 5 bases and 4 bases respectively, with 6 bases between them. The DNA of the CDR3 is TGTGCCAGCAGCCGCGCTTACGAGCAGTACTTC. As protein: CASSRAYEQYF.

This clonotype was observed many times. The chain links TRBV12-3 or TRBV12-4 to TRBJ2-7; D gene ambiguous. The CDR3 has 13 residues. V lost 3 bases and J lost 5, with 11 bases in between. The CDR3 spells CASSFRSRDEQYF. CDR3 in DNA: TGTGCCAGCAGTTTTAGGAGTAGGGACGAGCAGTACTTC.

This clonotype occurred many times. The V and J genes are TRBV2 and TRBJ2-7; D may correspond to TRBD1 or TRBD2 (5 bases each). Trimming removed 10 bases from V and 3 bases from J, with 13 bases in between. The V gene's germline CDR1 is SNHLY and CDR2 FYNNEI. This CDR3 region has 12 residues. Here the CDR3 reads CANRDGGYEQYF. Here the CDR3 DNA reads TGTGCCAACCGGGACGGTGGCTACGAGCAGTACTTC. Full variable domain (outside the CDR3, taken from reference TRBV2 and TRBJ2-7): EPEVTQTPSHQVTQMGQEVILRCVPISNHLYFYWYRQILGQKVEFLVSFYNNEISEKSEIFDDQFSVERPDGSNFTLKIRSTKLEDSAMYFCANRDGGYEQYFGPGTRLTVT.

This clonotype was detected only a few times. This chain connects TRBV19 to TRBJ2-3; no clear D. Germline CDR1 is LNHDA and CDR2 is SQIVND (reference sequence). This CDR3 is 12 amino acids long. The V gene lost 3 bases and the J gene lost 4 bases, with 5 bases spanning the gap. The CDR3 sequence: CASSMGADTQYF. The DNA of the CDR3 is TGTGCCAGTAGTATGGGTGCAGATACGCAGTATTTT. Full variable domain (rest looked up from reference TRBV19 and TRBJ2-3): DGGITQSPKYLFRKEGQNVTLSCEQNLNHDAMYWYRQDPGQGLRLIYYSQIVNDFQKGDIAEGYSVSREKKESFPLTVTSAQKNPTAFYLCASSMGADTQYFGPGTRLTVL.

The J gene is TRBJ1-3, the V gene TRBV7-6; TRBD1 agrees at 7 bases. The ends lost 4 bases at V and 1 base at J; junction bases unmatched: 7. The CDR3 totals 16 residues. Germline V lookup: CDR1 SGHVS, CDR2 FNYEAQ. The CDR3 loop reads CASSSLGQLSGNTIYF. For the CDR3, the DNA is TGTGCCAGCAGCTCACTGGGACAGCTTTCTGGAAACACCATATATTTT.

The genes are TRBV28 and TRBJ1-2, with D unresolved. The CDR3 is 11 amino acids. Germline V CDR1 and CDR2: MDHEN, SYDVKM. Trimming removed 3 bases from V and 8 bases from J, with 7 bases in between. The CDR3 reads CASSFVSGYTF. CDR3 in DNA: TGTGCCAGCAGTTTTGTGTCGGGCTACACCTTC.

The chain combines TRBV3-1 with TRBJ1-4; D unclear. Germline CDR1 is LGHDT and CDR2 is YNNKEL (reference sequence). Trimming stripped 1 base from V and 8 bases from J, with 14 bases between. The CDR3 has 15 residues. The CDR3 region is CASSQGTGWEEKLFF. The CDR3 DNA follows: TGTGCCAGCAGCCAAGGAACGGGGTGGGAAGAAAAACTGTTTTTT.

The V and J genes are TRBV28 and TRBJ2-7; 8 bases map to TRBD1. Unmatched junction bases numbered 16, after V lost 6 bases and J lost 6 bases. Germline V gives CDR1 MDHEN, CDR2 SYDVKM. The CDR3 is 16 residues long. CDR3 bases: TGTGCCAGCAGCCCCAGTGAGGACAGGGTACCGTTCGAGCAGTACTTC. As protein: CASSPSEDRVPFEQYF.

This clonotype was counted a few times. CDR3 region: CASSLDWVASYNEQFF. The CDR3 DNA follows: TGTGCCAGCAGCTTAGATTGGGTTGCTTCCTACAATGAGCAGTTCTTC. This chain uses TRBV7-8 with TRBJ2-1; D ambiguous. Germline CDR1 is SGHVS and CDR2 is FQNEAQ. This CDR3 contains 16 residues. Between the trimmed V and J ends, which lost 1 base and 1 base, there was a span of 11 bases.

The chain recombines TRBV28 with TRBJ2-1, with 8 positions matching TRBD1. Looked up from germline, CDR1 is MDHEN and CDR2 is SYDVKM. This CDR3 region has 15 residues. The V segment lost 5 bases and the J segment 3 bases; nucleotides outside the gene matches: 6. The CDR3 sequence is CASSNAGGGYNEQFF. The CDR3 nucleotides read TGTGCCAGCAGTAACGCAGGGGGCGGCTACAATGAGCAGTTCTTC.

This clonotype was seen only a few times. This chain uses TRBV19 with TRBJ2-3; maybe TRBD1 (5 bases). Germline lookup yields CDR1 LNHDA and CDR2 SQIVND (reference sequence). The CDR3 has 13 amino acids. With 2 bases removed from V and 3 bases from J, the gap between germline ends came to 6 bases. CDR3 nucleotides: TGTGCCAGTAGTATACAGGGAACAGATACGCAGTATTTT. Translated: CASSIQGTDTQYF. The complete variable domain, with remaining parts taken from reference TRBV19 and TRBJ2-3, reads DGGITQSPKYLFRKEGQNVTLSCEQNLNHDAMYWYRQDPGQGLRLIYYSQIVNDFQKGDIAEGYSVSREKKESFPLTVTSAQKNPTAFYLCASSIQGTDTQYFGPGTRLTVL.

V is TRBV10-1 and J is TRBJ2-1; a possible D gene is TRBD2 (5 bases). The CDR3 spans 17 residues. Germline CDR1 and CDR2: WNHNN and SYGVQD (reference sequence). Trimming left V 3 bases short and J 5 bases short, with 20 bases between. The DNA for the CDR3 is TGCGCCAGCAGTGATCGGGGTGTAATGGGGAGCGACAATGAGCAGTTCTTC. It translates to CASSDRGVMGSDNEQFF.

This clonotype was picked up a small number of times. The rearrangement uses TRBV6-2 or TRBV6-3 and TRBJ2-7, with D maybe TRBD2 (5 bases). The germline CDR1 and CDR2 sequences are MNHEY and SVGEGT. CDR3 size: 15 residues. Between the trimmed V and J ends, which lost 0 bases and 7 bases, there was a span of 16 bases. The CDR3 DNA reads as TGTGCCAGCAGTTACTCTCCGGGAAGGGTCTGGGAGCAGTACTTC. The encoded protein is CASSYSPGRVWEQYF.

The table lists this clonotype with many counts. This chain uses TRBV28 with TRBJ2-7, with D perhaps being TRBD1 or TRBD2 (6 bases each). The CDR3 is 13 amino acids. Trimming removed 10 bases from V and 3 bases from J, with 16 bases in between. The germline gives CDR1 MDHEN, CDR2 SYDVKM. The chain's CDR3 is CAISRGPSYEQYF. For the CDR3, the DNA is TGTGCCATCTCCCGGGGGCCGAGCTACGAGCAGTACTTC. Full variable domain (missing parts from reference TRBV28 and TRBJ2-7): DVKVTQSSRYLVKRTGEKVFLECVQDMDHENMFWYRQDPGLGLRLIYFSYDVKMKEKGDIPEGYSVSREKKERFSLILESASTNQTSMYLCAISRGPSYEQYFGPGTRLTVT.

This clonotype came up many times. V gene TRBV7-6 combines with J gene TRBJ1-2; the D gene is possibly TRBD1 (6 bases). The germline V and J ends were trimmed by 0 bases and 6 bases, with 14 bases remaining between them. The CDR3 has 15 amino acids. Germline V gene data show CDR1 as SGHVS and CDR2 as FNYEAQ. CDR3 sequence (DNA): TGTGCCAGCAGCTTAGCGCCGGGCAGGGGAGATGGCTACACCTTC. Its translation is CASSLAPGRGDGYTF.

The chain recombines TRBV9 with TRBJ1-2, with D uncertain. With 6 bases removed from V and 0 bases from J, the gap between germline ends came to 12 bases. This CDR3 has 14 amino acids. CDR1 and CDR2 from the germline V gene are SGDLS and YYNGEE. The CDR3, as DNA: TGTGCCAGCAACCAAGCCGGAGCTAACTATGGCTACACCTTC. Encoded protein: CASNQAGANYGYTF.

This chain links TRBV6-5 with TRBJ2-2, with a weak D call TRBD1 (5 bases). CDR1 MNHEY and CDR2 SVGAGI come from the germline V gene. This CDR3 comprises 14 residues. Trimming cost V 6 bases and J 6 bases, with 14 bases left between them. CDR3 protein: CASRGNLGAGELFF. The CDR3 DNA sequence: TGTGCCAGCAGAGGGAATTTAGGGGCCGGGGAGCTGTTTTTT.

This clonotype was counted a few times. J is TRBJ2-2 and V is TRBV11-2, with D possibly matching TRBD1 (6 bases). V was shortened by 3 bases and J by 5 bases, with 10 bases between the two germline ends. The germline CDR1 and CDR2 sequences are SGHAT and FQNNGV. The CDR3 contains 14 residues. CDR3: CASSFSRGTGELFF. CDR3 in DNA: TGTGCCAGCAGCTTTTCCAGGGGTACCGGGGAGCTGTTTTTT.

This clonotype was observed a few times. V gene TRBV6-5 combines with J gene TRBJ2-3; D ambiguous. The V end was cut by 2 bases, the J end by 0 bases, with 6 bases between. Germline assignment: CDR1 MNHEY and CDR2 SVGAGI. The CDR3 spans 14 residues. Here the CDR3 DNA reads TGTGCCAGCAGTTACGGGGTTAGCACAGATACGCAGTATTTT. It codes for CASSYGVSTDTQYF.

This sequence joins TRBV28 and TRBJ2-5; D unresolved. Germline V gives CDR1 MDHEN, CDR2 SYDVKM. The CDR3 is 13 residues long. V lost 6 bases and J 1 base, leaving 9 bases between the germline ends. The CDR3 DNA reads TGTGCCAGCAGATACAGATTCCAAGAGACCCAGTACTTC. It translates to CASRYRFQETQYF.

This clonotype appeared a few times. The V gene is TRBV12-5, the J gene TRBJ2-1, with D perhaps being TRBD1 or TRBD2 (5 bases each). Deletions cut 4 bases from V and 4 bases from J, with 14 bases between. Germline V gene data show CDR1 as LGHNT and CDR2 as FRNRAP. CDR3 length: 15 residues. CDR3 loop: CASGSGPTPYNEQFF. For the CDR3, the DNA is TGTGCTAGTGGTTCGGGACCTACGCCGTACAATGAGCAGTTCTTC.

The table lists this clonotype with a few counts. The chain employs TRBV29-1 and TRBJ2-7; D possibly corresponds to TRBD2 (5 bases). CDR3 length: 12 amino acids. Looked up from germline, CDR1 is SQVTM and CDR2 is ANQGSEA. Trimming took 7 bases from V and 3 from J, leaving 13 bases between them. The CDR3 nucleotides are TGCAGCGCCGCGGGTTCGGGCTACGAGCAGTACTTC. Translated, it gives CSAAGSGYEQYF.